The 9 T cell receptor beta chains below were found in one sample sequenced in a study of blood T cell repertoires in COVID-19. Here immunoSEQ multiplex PCR was the method, and the copy in TCRdb shows in-frame clones only, minus some. The data show some 250,000 clones, more than 75% seen once. Material for sequencing was peripheral blood. These receptors all stem from an elderly man with acute or convalescent COVID-19.

The CDR3 sequence: CASSPYGQGPDNEQFF. The CDR3 DNA follows: TGTGCCAGCAGCCCTTACGGACAGGGACCCGACAATGAGCAGTTCTTC. The genes are TRBV3-1 (or the pseudogene TRBV3-2) and TRBJ2-1, with TRBD1 identical over 8 bases. CDR1 is LGHDT, CDR2 YNNKEL, per germline (reference sequence). J lost 5 bases, V lost 4 bases, and 10 bases had no gene match. The CDR3 extends over 16 amino acids.

Written as DNA, the CDR3 is TGTGCCAGTAGCGCCATCGGGGGGGGCAATCAGCCCCAGCATTTT. Protein: CASSAIGGGNQPQHF. The V gene is TRBV19, the J gene TRBJ1-5; possibly TRBD1 for D (5 bases). The germline V gene encodes CDR1 LNHDA and CDR2 SQIVND (reference sequence). The CDR3 has 15 residues. V gave up 6 bases and J gave up 2 bases, with 14 bases separating them.

The chain uses TRBV29-1 and TRBJ2-4; no clear D. Germline values: CDR1 SQVTM, CDR2 ANQGSEA. Trimming removed 6 bases from V and 7 bases from J, with 7 bases in between. CDR3 length: 10 residues. CDR3 nucleotide sequence: TGCAGCGTCCTCGCGAACATTCAGTACTTC. This gives the protein CSVLANIQYF.

V gene TRBV5-5 combines with J gene TRBJ1-2, with TRBD1 matching over 7 bases. CDR3 length: 14 amino acids. CDR1 and CDR2 (germline): SGHKS, YYEKEE (reference sequence). Trimming removed 6 bases from V and 2 bases from J; junction bases left unmatched: 7. CDR3 bases: TGTGCCAGCACCTCAGGGGGATTAAACTATGGCTACACCTTC. Translating gives CASTSGGLNYGYTF.

The chain recombines TRBV2 with TRBJ2-3; TRBD2 matches at 11 bases. The CDR3 is 15 residues long. Germline-derived CDR1 and CDR2 are SNHLY and FYNNEI. V was pared by 8 bases and J by 2 bases, with 6 bases of the junction left unmatched. The DNA of the CDR3 is TGTGCCAGCGGGGGACTAGCGGAGCTCACAGATACGCAGTATTTT. Translating it yields CASGGLAELTDTQYF.

The chain has TRBV11-3 and TRBJ2-1; D gene unclear. CDR3 length equals 14 residues. From germline, CDR1 is SGHNT and CDR2 YENEEA. Trimming stripped 6 bases from V and 0 bases from J, with 9 bases between. This chain's CDR3 is CASSPRSSYNEQFF. The CDR3 DNA is TGTGCCAGCAGTCCTAGAAGCTCCTACAATGAGCAGTTCTTC.

The chain has TRBV27 and TRBJ2-4; TRBD2 matches 8 bases. Germline V gene lookup returns CDR1 MNHEY and CDR2 SMNVEV (reference sequence). The CDR3 has 15 residues. Trimming cost V 5 bases and J 0 bases; bases outside gene matches: 3. CDR3 sequence reads: CASSLREGAKNIQYF. The CDR3 bases are TGTGCCAGCAGTCTCCGGGAGGGAGCCAAAAACATTCAGTACTTC.

The chain carries TRBV19 and TRBJ1-4; D is ambiguous. This CDR3 region has 15 residues. Trimming removed 6 bases from V and 7 bases from J, with 18 bases in between. Germline V gives CDR1 LNHDA, CDR2 SQIVND (reference sequence). The CDR3 reads CASRRASGVGEKLFF. CDR3 DNA: TGTGCCAGTAGAAGAGCGTCCGGTGTCGGTGAAAAACTGTTTTTT.

CDR3 DNA sequence: TGTGCCAGCACGGCGGAGGGTAGGTACGAGCAGTACTTC. Translated: CASTAEGRYEQYF. The V and J genes are TRBV19 and TRBJ2-7, with D possibly TRBD2 on 6 matching bases. Trimming shortened V by 9 bases and J by 4 bases, and 16 bases separated the two germline ends. Germline V gives CDR1 LNHDA, CDR2 SQIVND (reference sequence). The CDR3 spans 13 residues.